This is a list of T cell receptor beta chains from one sample in a study of control samples from healthy donors and cancer patients. Data came from immunoSEQ multiplex PCR; TCRdb stores just in-frame clones and leaves some out. Of 99,000 or so clones in the sample, about four fifths were seen once. The sample consisted of blood. The receptors originated from a woman aged 45-59 years in good health. Each CDR3 is given with its conserved first and last residue. The D gene is left open where the match is weak. Clone size appears in some rows only: once, few, many, or a class for an expanded clone.

clone size	D gene	V gene	J gene	CDR3 protein	CDR3 DNA
.	.	TRBV28	TRBJ1-3	CASSFRGNTIYF	TGTGCCAGCAGTTTTCGAGGAAACACCATATATTTT
.	TRBD1	TRBV11-3	TRBJ1-3	CASSLGTGATGSGNTIYF	TGTGCCAGCAGCTTAGGGACAGGAGCAACAGGCTCTGGAAACACCATATATTTT
.	TRBD1	TRBV3-1/TRBV3-2	TRBJ1-4	CASRETGQGLRKLFF	TGTGCCAGCAGAGAGACGGGACAGGGGCTGCGAAAACTGTTTTTT
.	.	TRBV5-1	TRBJ2-3	CASSKTRDTQYF	TGCGCCAGCAGCAAGACCCGAGATACGCAGTATTTT
once	.	TRBV6-5	TRBJ1-2	CASGKTGLYGYTF	TGTGCCAGCGGCAAAACAGGACTCTATGGCTACACCTTC
.	TRBD1	TRBV19	TRBJ1-5	CASSVTGGNQPQHF	TGTGCCAGTAGTGTAACAGGGGGCAATCAGCCCCAGCATTTT
.	TRBD1	TRBV11-2	TRBJ1-3	CASSLGLGQGLSGNTIYF	TGTGCCAGCAGCTTGGGGCTGGGACAGGGACTCTCTGGAAACACCATATATTTT
.	.	TRBV7-9	TRBJ2-5	CASNKIGRETQYF	TGTGCCAGCAACAAGATCGGACGAGAGACCCAGTACTTC
.	.	TRBV28	TRBJ2-7	CASSSTPGGNEQYF	TGTGCCAGCAGCAGCACCCCGGGCGGGAACGAGCAGTACTTC
.	TRBD1	TRBV5-1	TRBJ2-2	CASSLSSGQTFGELFF	TGCGCCAGCAGCTTGTCATCGGGACAGACGTTCGGGGAGCTGTTTTTT
.	TRBD1	TRBV7-8	TRBJ1-5	CASSSSGTGGNQPQHF	TGTGCCAGCAGCTCATCCGGGACAGGGGGCAATCAGCCCCAGCATTTT
.	.	TRBV5-1	TRBJ2-6	CASSLEGVGANVLTF	TGCGCCAGCAGCTTGGAGGGGGTTGGGGCCAACGTCCTGACTTTC
few	TRBD1	TRBV6-5	TRBJ1-4	CASFTISGGIEKLFF	TGTGCCAGCTTCACCATCTCAGGGGGTATTGAAAAACTGTTTTTT
.	.	TRBV5-4	TRBJ2-1	CASSLGQGRDEQFF	TGTGCCAGCAGCTTGGGTCAGGGACGGGATGAGCAGTTCTTC
.	TRBD1	TRBV18	TRBJ1-1	CASSDRQGGDTEAFF	TGTGCCAGCTCGGACAGACAGGGCGGTGACACTGAAGCTTTCTTT
.	TRBD1	TRBV19	TRBJ2-7	CASSGTGLGYEQYF	TGTGCCAGTAGCGGGACAGGCCTGGGATACGAGCAGTACTTC
.	.	TRBV5-1	TRBJ2-2	CASSLGVITGRNTGELFF	TGCGCCAGCAGCTTGGGGGTGATTACAGGGCGGAACACCGGGGAGCTGTTTTTT
.	TRBD1	TRBV6-6	TRBJ1-1	CASSPGQANTEAFF	TGTGCCAGCAGCCCGGGACAGGCGAACACTGAAGCTTTCTTT
.	.	TRBV19	TRBJ1-2	CASNKQGSNYGYTF	TGTGCCAGCAATAAACAGGGTTCGAACTATGGCTACACCTTC
.	TRBD1	TRBV24-1	TRBJ1-2	CATSGSGTGGKLHGYTF	TGTGCCACCAGTGGCTCCGGGACAGGGGGAAAACTTCATGGCTACACCTTC
few	.	TRBV30	TRBJ1-2	CAWRGYDGYTF	TGTGCCTGGCGGGGTTACGATGGCTACACCTTC
.	TRBD1	TRBV19	TRBJ2-2	CASMRRQGNTGELFF	TGTGCCAGTATGAGGAGACAGGGGAACACCGGGGAGCTGTTTTTT
few	.	TRBV7-2	TRBJ2-3	CASSLQGAPITDTQYF	TGTGCCAGCAGCCTCCAGGGTGCGCCGATCACAGATACGCAGTATTTT
.	TRBD1	TRBV5-1	TRBJ1-6	CASSEGQGTYNSPLHF	TGCGCCAGCAGCGAGGGACAGGGTACTTATAATTCACCCCTCCACTTT
.	.	TRBV19	TRBJ1-3	CASSLPTGGGSSGNTIYF	TGTGCCAGTAGTCTCCCGACCGGGGGGGGGAGCTCTGGAAACACCATATATTTT
.	TRBD1	TRBV4-1	TRBJ1-4	CASSQDHGTARKLFF	TGCGCCAGCAGCCAAGATCATGGGACAGCGCGTAAACTGTTTTTT
.	.	TRBV27	TRBJ2-7	CASSLIGRPPVF	TGTGCCAGCAGTTTAATCGGTCGGCCCCCTGTTTTC
.	TRBD2	TRBV2	TRBJ2-3	CASRPGTSGDTQYF	TGTGCCAGCAGACCCGGGACTAGCGGTGATACGCAGTATTTT
.	.	TRBV12-3/TRBV12-4	TRBJ2-2	CASRYGTGELFF	TGTGCCAGCCGTTACGGGACCGGGGAGCTGTTTTTT